Shown below are 11 T cell receptor beta chains from a single sample sequenced in a study of cytomegalovirus exposure and HLA in healthy donors. The PCR made use of 60 Vbeta and 13 Jbeta primers. TCRdb's table, derived via immunoSEQ multiplex PCR, lists solely in-frame clones and lacks some. The repertoire includes 180,000 or so clones, under 80% of them detected once, and roughly 2.9% sits in the top ten. Sequenced: PBMCs. These TCRs come from a man aged 40-55 years in good health and CMV-seronegative.

This chain connects TRBV7-9 to TRBJ2-1; TRBD1 agrees at 9 bases. CDR3 length: 15 residues. Germline V gene lookup returns CDR1 SEHNR and CDR2 FQNEAQ (reference sequence). The V segment lost 5 bases and the J segment 10 bases; nucleotides outside the gene matches: 12. The CDR3 reads CASSPAGTGKGEQFF. The DNA for the CDR3 is TGTGCCAGCAGCCCTGCCGGGACAGGGAAAGGGGAGCAGTTCTTC.

V and J are TRBV7-9 and TRBJ2-1, with 15 bases matching TRBD2. Germline V gene sequence: CDR1 SEHNR, CDR2 FQNEAQ (reference sequence). The CDR3 is 14 residues long. V dropped 6 bases and J dropped 8; count of bases not matched to a gene: 2. CDR3 DNA sequence: TGTGCCAGCAGAAGGACTAGCGGGGGGGATGAGCAGTTCTTC. It codes for CASRRTSGGDEQFF.

In the case of this clone: Its ends do not fully match the called genes, so a read error is possible. The V and J genes are TRBV7-9 and TRBJ2-1; 7 nucleotides align to TRBD1. The CDR3 has 17 residues. Germline assignment: CDR1 SEHNR and CDR2 FQNEAQ (reference sequence). CDR3 DNA sequence: TGTTCCAGCAGCAACCAAGGAGTCAGGGGGTACTACAATGAGCAGTTCTTC. Amino acid sequence: CSSSNQGVRGYYNEQFF. The complete variable domain, with remaining parts taken from reference TRBV7-9 and TRBJ2-1, reads DTGVSQNPRHKITKRGQNVTFRCDPISEHNRLYWYRQTLGQGPEFLTYFQNEAQLEKSRLLSDRFSAERPKGSFSTLEIQRTEQGDSAMYLCSSSNQGVRGYYNEQFFGPGTRLTVL.

Turning to this clone: In the same sample, other DNA sequences code for this CDR3. The chain couples TRBV2 to TRBJ2-7; TRBD1 is a possible D gene (6 bases). The CDR3 spans 12 residues. Germline V gene data show CDR1 as SNHLY and CDR2 as FYNNEI. Trimming took off 5 bases at V and 2 bases at J, with 7 bases between the two ends. The DNA for the CDR3 is TGTGCCAGCAGTCGGACAGCCTACGAGCAGTACTTC. Protein sequence: CASSRTAYEQYF. Using reference TRBV2 and TRBJ2-7 for the parts outside the CDR3, the full variable domain is EPEVTQTPSHQVTQMGQEVILRCVPISNHLYFYWYRQILGQKVEFLVSFYNNEISEKSEIFDDQFSVERPDGSNFTLKIRSTKLEDSAMYFCASSRTAYEQYFGPGTRLTVT.

The chain employs TRBV6-5 and TRBJ2-3; 11 bases map to TRBD2. Trimming cost V 6 bases and J 4 bases; bases outside gene matches: 3. Germline values: CDR1 MNHEY, CDR2 SVGAGI. This CDR3 has 14 amino acids. The CDR3 DNA sequence: TGTGCCAGCAGGACTAGCGGGATTTCAGATACGCAGTATTTT. It codes for CASRTSGISDTQYF.

Note on this clone: At one boundary the junction diverges from the germline segment, which might be a read error. The V and J genes are TRBV7-9 and TRBJ1-1; no clear D gene. Germline lookup yields CDR1 SEHNR and CDR2 FQNEAQ (reference sequence). This CDR3 is 16 amino acids long. The CDR3 DNA is TGTTCCAGCAGCTTAGGGAGGTTTACGGTGAACACTGAAGCTTTCTTT. It encodes CSSSLGRFTVNTEAFF.

The chain employs TRBV5-6 and TRBJ2-1, with D possibly being TRBD1 (5 bases). V lost 4 bases and J lost 7, with 12 bases in between. The CDR3 has 13 residues. Germline lookup yields CDR1 SGHDT and CDR2 YYEEEE. The CDR3 region has the DNA TGTGCCAGCAGCCCGGTCAGGGAAAATGAGCAGTTCTTC. Translated, it gives CASSPVRENEQFF.

In this sample, this clone turned up a few times. The chain has TRBV5-4 and TRBJ2-7, with 8 bases aligning to TRBD1. The germline CDR1 and CDR2 sequences are SGHNT and YYREEE (reference sequence). The CDR3 consists of 14 residues. The V segment lost 5 bases and the J segment 3 bases; nucleotides outside the gene matches: 7. For the CDR3, the DNA is TGTGCCAGCAGTCCCGGGACAGGACTCTACGAGCAGTACTTC. Translation: CASSPGTGLYEQYF.

This clone was seen only once. The chain couples TRBV5-1 to TRBJ1-1, with 9 bases matching TRBD1. The CDR3 covers 14 residues. Germline V CDR1 and CDR2: SGHRS, YFSETQ. The junction had 3 bases not matched to a gene; V was cut back by 4 bases and J by 2 bases. The CDR3, as DNA: TGCGCCAGCAGCACGGGACAGGGAAACACTGAAGCTTTCTTT. It specifies CASSTGQGNTEAFF. The whole variable domain, filled in from reference TRBV5-1 and TRBJ1-1, reads KAGVTQTPRYLIKTRGQQVTLSCSPISGHRSVSWYQQTPGQGLQFLFEYFSETQRNKGNFPGRFSGRQFSNSRSEMNVSTLELGDSALYLCASSTGQGNTEAFFGQGTRLTVV.

This chain connects TRBV4-2 to TRBJ2-7, with TRBD2 matching over 7 bases. Trimming removed 0 bases from V and 5 bases from J; junction bases left unmatched: 7. CDR1 and CDR2 from the germline V gene are LGHNA and YNFKEQ. CDR3 length equals 15 residues. The CDR3: CASSQEPREENEQYF. CDR3 sequence (DNA): TGTGCCAGCAGCCAAGAGCCCCGGGAGGAGAACGAGCAGTACTTC.

The gene calls are TRBV7-2 and TRBJ2-5; 8 bases are a match to TRBD2. The CDR3 contains 14 residues. CDR1 and CDR2 from the germline V gene are SGHTA and FQGNSA. V shed 4 bases and J 6 bases; nucleotides not matched to a gene: 7. CDR3 DNA sequence: TGTGCCAGCAGCTCCGGGACTAGTCCCAAGACCCAGTACTTC. Translating gives CASSSGTSPKTQYF.